This entry is about one T cell receptor (beta chain). What it binds is not known. The data originate from a study of shared clonotypes between healthy human individuals. Positive CCR7 selection of CD45RO-negative cells yielded the naive CD8 cells, and terminally differentiated effector memory CD45RA+ cells were excluded. Everyone who donated was a Caucasian adult who lived in Nashville, Tennessee. Germline trimming cut 6 bases from V and 1 base from J; bases unmatched to any gene: 11. The CDR3 extends over 17 amino acids. Germline-derived CDR1 and CDR2 are SEHNR and FQNEAQ (reference sequence). Only in-frame clones appear in the TCRdb table, and some are missing; sequencing was by immunoSEQ multiplex PCR. There are some 740,000 clones in the sample; 80% to 95% occur only once, and less than 25% lies in the top ten. Study-level findings and limits: Naive CD4 clonotypes overlapped across a handful of donors at about 5%. Among donors, the sharing of clonotypes was expected to be influenced by sequencing depth.

This TCR came from a young man in good health. The sample consisted of naive CD8+ T cells sorted from blood. The chain has TRBV7-9 and TRBJ2-1; TRBD1 matches 8 bases. The CDR3 nucleotides are TGTGCCAGCAGTCCAAGGCTCAGGGGGCGATCCTACAATGAGCAGTTCTTC. This sequence encodes CASSPRLRGRSYNEQFF.